Included here is one TCR beta chain sequence, with context. This clonotype was seen a few times. The target of this receptor is not known. No much larger clone is present one base from it, and per-base qualities are unavailable. Every donor was a healthy Caucasian. The sample originates from a study of identical twins (dated by TCRdb to 2016 to 2017). Turning to the overall study: To test whether fetal clonotypes persist, this study deep-sequenced TCR alpha and beta repertoires from monozygotic twins, from unrelated adults of various ages, and from cord blood. To rule out contamination, the twin experiments were replicated at different times with different library preparation protocols.

The library was built by means of 5' RACE. Sequencer: Illumina HiSeq 2000. A universal primer binding site was added through template switching, and the final cDNA carried a unique molecular identifier so that TCR cDNA molecules could be counted accurately. Specific primers in the conserved constant-segment region were used to synthesize first-strand cDNA for the TCR alpha and beta chains. Each cDNA library was double barcoded, with a SMART-Mk sample barcode plus Illumina barcodes, to control for contamination. TruSeq adapter sequences along with Illumina sample barcodes were introduced in two successive PCR steps. TCR alpha and beta cDNA libraries were sequenced on the Illumina HiSeq platform with custom primers. On the authors' methods: Raw reads were processed with MiGEC to extract unique molecular identifiers, and MiXCR was used to determine CDR3 positions. For each individual, recombination models were inferred using an EM algorithm with the repgenHMM and IGoR tools. Shared clonotypes were analyzed with the tcR package in R, and sharing was normalized by the product of cloneset sizes. Out-of-frame nonproductive sequences were analyzed to study raw recombination free of thymic and clonal selection effects. TCRdb cleaned the public reads at Q25 with fastp, built clones with MiXCR and kept in-frame beta chains. Under each unique CDR3 protein, matching rows form one entry showing the most common genes and DNA. These V and J calls originate from TCRdb's pipeline instead of the authors' own analysis. The sample yields roughly 1.6 million distinct CDR3 sequences; about 32% were counted once. About 0.3% of the sample is taken by the ten largest.

CDR1 and CDR2 are drawn from the germline V gene: MNHNS, SASEGT. The V end loses 2 bases and the J end loses 2 bases, and a stretch of 13 bases separates them. The CDR3 sequence holds 16 residues, the cysteine and phenylalanine included. Only the CDR3 DNA is retained, 48 bases long and in frame from the first base. Points the paper makes about the study in general: Conclusions relied on cross-sectional statistical analysis, since the same donors could not be followed over many years. Fewer insertions were carried by abundant cord blood beta clonotypes; a weaker similar trend was observed in young adult naive repertoires, while no such trend was observed in memory repertoires. In beta out-of-frame sequences, excess twin sharing was weaker, because having fewer shared sequences lowered the signal-to-noise ratio. In monozygotic twins, recombination models systematically underestimated out-of-frame TCR alpha sharing, but the models matched the sharing seen between unrelated individuals. Zero-insertion analyses could be partly confounded by invariant T cells such as MAIT and iNKT, although diverse VJ usage argued against such confounding for most clonotypes. Out-of-frame TCR alpha sequences shared between twins showed an excess of low generation-probability sequences compared with coincidental sharing between unrelated individuals.

The sequence is built from TRBV6-1 and TRBJ2-1; the D gene lacks a confident call. The TCR originated in a newborn girl in good health. Sequenced: cord blood. The CDR3 reads CASSEPIGLAYNEQFF. DNA sequence: TGTGCCAGCAGTGAACCAATAGGGCTAGCCTACAATGAGCAGTTCTTC.